This TCR beta chain is from a study of blood T cell repertoires in COVID-19. The wider study: Both acute and convalescent COVID-19 samples were obtained from the United States, Italy and Spain.

Those who participated ranged in age from roughly 18 to 89 years and resided in approximately 26 US areas. Clinical history as reported by participants underpinned cohort assignment. This table comes from immunoSEQ multiplex PCR, and its TCRdb copy is limited to in-frame clones, with some not included. The data show over 200,000 clones, around 89% seen once. This sequence originates from a man aged 40-50 years who had recovered from COVID-19. Sequenced material: PBMCs or T cells enriched from blood (not recorded which).

CDR3 sequence reads: CASSAQGYIQYF. The CDR3, as DNA: TGTGCCAGCAGCGCACAGGGTTACATTCAGTACTTC. The chain recombines TRBV14 with TRBJ2-4; maybe TRBD1 (6 bases). The V and J ends lost 5 bases and 8 bases respectively, with 10 bases between them. The CDR3 is 12 residues long. Looked up from germline, CDR1 is SGHDN and CDR2 is FVKESK.